This is a list of T cell receptor beta chains from one sample in a study of cytomegalovirus exposure and HLA in healthy donors. Sequencing used immunoSEQ multiplex PCR; TCRdb keeps in-frame clones, though not all of them. The sample lists some 180,000 clones; 65% to 85% were seen once. The sequenced sample consisted of PBMCs. Receptor source: a female donor in good health and CMV-seronegative. CDR3s include the opening cysteine and the closing phenylalanine or tryptophan. D genes are given only for firm matches. Not all rows give a size; the values are once, few, many and, for expanded clones, a class.

V	J	size	D	CDR3	DNA
TRBV10-3	TRBJ1-2	NA	TRBD1	CAISDLGQGSVGYTF	TGTGCCATCAGTGACTTAGGACAGGGATCCGTTGGCTACACCTTC
TRBV9	TRBJ2-3	NA	NA	CASSVSALVKDTQYF	TGTGCCAGCAGCGTAAGCGCTCTAGTGAAGGATACGCAGTATTTT
TRBV7-9	TRBJ2-3	NA	TRBD2	CASSPPGSGDTQYF	TGTGCCAGCAGCCCCCCGGGTAGCGGGGATACGCAGTATTTT
TRBV27	TRBJ2-7	NA	TRBD1	CASSSGTVGNEQYF	TGTGCCAGCAGTTCAGGGACAGTGGGGAACGAGCAGTACTTC
TRBV28	TRBJ2-3	NA	TRBD1	CASSSRDRGTDTQYF	TGTGCCAGCAGTTCCCGGGACAGGGGGACAGATACGCAGTATTTT
TRBV21-1	TRBJ2-3	NA	NA	CASSKAWTDAASTDTQYF	TGTGCCAGCAGCAAAGCCTGGACAGACGCGGCTAGCACAGATACGCAGTATTTT
TRBV7-2	TRBJ2-7	NA	NA	CASSLGRDLEQYF	TGTGCCAGCAGCTTAGGTCGGGATTTAGAGCAGTACTTC
TRBV27	TRBJ2-7	NA	TRBD1	CASSPFSPTGGYEQYF	TGTGCCAGCAGTCCCTTTTCCCCAACAGGGGGCTACGAGCAGTACTTC
TRBV6-6	TRBJ2-1	few	TRBD1	CASSYSRTGANEQFF	TGTGCCAGCAGTTACTCCCGGACAGGTGCCAATGAGCAGTTCTTC
TRBV7-2	TRBJ2-3	few	NA	CASHTRAATDTQYF	TGTGCCAGCCATACCAGGGCGGCCACAGATACGCAGTATTTT
TRBV5-1	TRBJ1-3	NA	NA	CASSLEQRNTIYF	TGCGCCAGCAGCTTGGAACAGCGAAACACCATATATTTT
TRBV7-8	TRBJ2-6	NA	NA	CASSLRGTGANVLTF	TGTGCCAGCAGCTTAAGGGGAACTGGGGCCAACGTCCTGACTTTC
TRBV6-5	TRBJ1-3	NA	NA	CASSPTGSTGNTIYF	TGTGCCAGCAGCCCCACAGGGTCCACTGGAAACACCATATATTTT
TRBV2	TRBJ2-1	NA	TRBD1	CASPGGEDNEQFF	TGTGCCAGTCCAGGGGGCGAGGACAATGAGCAGTTCTTC
TRBV7-2	TRBJ2-2	NA	NA	CASSFSPNTGELFF	TGTGCCAGCAGCTTTTCCCCAAACACCGGGGAGCTGTTTTTT
TRBV7-9	TRBJ1-1	once	NA	CSSSPGPRGANTEAFF	TGTTCCAGCAGCCCAGGACCCAGGGGAGCGAACACTGAAGCTTTCTTT
TRBV11-3	TRBJ2-7	NA	NA	CASSRGGVVVDEQYF	TGTGCCAGCAGCCGAGGAGGGGTAGTCGTCGACGAGCAGTACTTC
TRBV7-9	TRBJ2-7	NA	TRBD1	CSSSTDRAGYEQYF	TGTTCCAGCAGCACGGACAGGGCAGGCTACGAGCAGTACTTC
TRBV7-3	TRBJ2-5	once	NA	CASSRGYQETQYF	TGTGCCAGCAGTAGGGGTTACCAAGAGACCCAGTACTTC
TRBV11-2	TRBJ2-1	NA	TRBD2	CASSLASGGTYNEQFF	TGTGCCAGCAGCTTAGCTAGCGGGGGGACCTACAATGAGCAGTTCTTC
TRBV28	TRBJ2-1	NA	NA	CASTRGSMHEQFF	TGTGCCAGCACCCGGGGGTCAATGCATGAGCAGTTCTTC
TRBV11-2	TRBJ1-1	NA	NA	CASSLDPGGTEAFF	TGTGCCAGCAGCTTAGATCCCGGGGGTACTGAAGCTTTCTTT
TRBV21-1	TRBJ2-7	NA	NA	CASSTSFGTGHSYEQYF	TGTGCCAGCAGCACCTCTTTCGGGACAGGCCATTCCTACGAGCAGTACTTC
TRBV4-3	TRBJ2-2	NA	TRBD2	CASSRTPSGPSGELFF	TGCGCCAGCAGCCGGACACCTAGCGGACCATCCGGGGAGCTGTTTTTT
TRBV5-6	TRBJ2-5	NA	NA	CASSSTRGSLETQYF	TGTGCCAGCAGCTCGACTCGGGGGTCCTTAGAGACCCAGTACTTC
TRBV15	TRBJ2-1	few	NA	CATSRVRGTYNEQFF	TGTGCCACCAGCAGAGTTCGCGGAACCTACAATGAGCAGTTCTTC
TRBV2	TRBJ2-5	NA	NA	CASRDRVGQETQYF	TGTGCCAGCAGGGACAGAGTAGGGCAAGAGACCCAGTACTTC
TRBV10-3	TRBJ2-5	once	TRBD1	CAITAGTGVWEQYF	TGTGCCATCACCGCCGGGACAGGGGTTTGGGAGCAGTACTTC
TRBV27	TRBJ2-4	NA	NA	CASSSLGEAAKNIQYF	TGTGCCAGCAGTTCCCTAGGGGAGGCAGCCAAAAACATTCAGTACTTC
TRBV7-9	TRBJ1-1	NA	TRBD1	CATTSGGLYYTEAFF	TGTGCCACTACCTCAGGGGGTCTCTACTACACTGAAGCTTTCTTT
TRBV5-1	TRBJ2-1	NA	TRBD1	CASSLVQGAFNEQFF	TGCGCCAGCAGCTTGGTTCAGGGGGCGTTCAATGAGCAGTTCTTC
TRBV4-3	TRBJ2-1	NA	TRBD2	CASSQERLAVLSSYNEQFF	TGCGCCAGCAGCCAAGAACGGCTAGCGGTACTGAGCTCCTACAATGAGCAGTTCTTC
TRBV5-1	TRBJ1-3	NA	NA	CASSSGQGNTIYF	TGCGCCAGCAGCTCCGGACAGGGAAACACCATATATTTT
TRBV28	TRBJ2-1	once	NA	CASSVRDKGRVEQFF	TGTGCCAGCAGTGTAAGGGACAAGGGGCGGGTTGAGCAGTTCTTC
TRBV6-6	TRBJ2-2	NA	NA	CASSYPAGELFF	TGTGCCAGCAGTTACCCAGCCGGGGAGCTGTTTTTT
TRBV13	TRBJ1-4	NA	NA	CASSIRVTGKKLFF	TGTGCCAGCAGCATCCGCGTAACAGGAAAAAAACTGTTTTTT
TRBV18	TRBJ2-5	few	TRBD1	CASSTGVQETQYF	TGTGCCAGCTCAACAGGGGTTCAAGAGACCCAGTACTTC
TRBV4-3	TRBJ2-7	NA	TRBD1	CASSQVAGTGDGPQYF	TGCGCCAGCAGCCAAGTTGCCGGGACAGGGGATGGACCGCAGTACTTC
TRBV7-8	TRBJ2-2	NA	TRBD2	CASSSRLAANTGELFF	TGTGCCAGCAGCTCCCGACTAGCAGCGAACACCGGGGAGCTGTTTTTT
TRBV7-2	TRBJ1-2	NA	NA	CASSPKPGGGYYGYTF	TGTGCCAGCAGCCCTAAACCGGGGGGCGGGTACTATGGCTACACCTTC